These T cell receptor beta chains were read from a single sample in a study of OX40 agonist ivuxolimab in advanced cancers. Sequenced by immunoSEQ multiplex PCR; TCRdb stores in-frame clones only, minus some. The sample records about 62,000 clones, approximately 85% being singletons. Here the sequenced sample was CD4+ or CD8+ T cells sorted from blood, taken in a trial of the OX40 agonist ivuxolimab. These receptors were collected from an adult with an advanced solid tumor such as melanoma, head and neck, liver or kidney cancer. CDR3s include the opening cysteine and the closing phenylalanine or tryptophan. D genes are given only for firm matches. Size tells how often a clone was seen (once, few, many) or the class of an expanded clone, and some rows leave it out.

d_call: NA; v_call: TRBV15; clone_size: once; j_call: TRBJ2-2; cdr3_aa: CATSRDPLLGDTGELFF; cdr3_nt: TGTGCCACCAGCAGAGACCCTTTACTAGGGGACACCGGGGAGCTGTTTTTT
d_call: NA; v_call: TRBV27; clone_size: NA; j_call: TRBJ1-4; cdr3_aa: CASRVLGEGEKLFF; cdr3_nt: TGTGCCAGCAGGGTCCTCGGGGAAGGTGAAAAACTGTTTTTT
d_call: NA; v_call: TRBV6-1; clone_size: NA; j_call: TRBJ2-1; cdr3_aa: CASSQTHEQFF; cdr3_nt: TGTGCCAGCAGTCAGACGCATGAGCAGTTCTTC
d_call: TRBD2; v_call: TRBV7-3; clone_size: NA; j_call: TRBJ2-1; cdr3_aa: CASSLGRTSGNEQFF; cdr3_nt: TGTGCCAGCAGCTTGGGGCGGACTAGCGGAAATGAGCAGTTCTTC
d_call: TRBD1; v_call: TRBV14; clone_size: few; j_call: TRBJ2-5; cdr3_aa: CASSPLQGAGETQYF; cdr3_nt: TGTGCCAGCAGCCCATTACAGGGGGCGGGGGAGACCCAGTACTTC
d_call: TRBD2; v_call: TRBV5-1; clone_size: NA; j_call: TRBJ2-7; cdr3_aa: CASSLAVRFRAGDEQYF; cdr3_nt: TGCGCCAGCAGCTTGGCCGTTAGATTCCGGGCGGGGGACGAGCAGTACTTC
d_call: NA; v_call: TRBV7-2; clone_size: once; j_call: TRBJ1-4; cdr3_aa: CASSYGLEKLFF; cdr3_nt: TGTGCCAGCAGCTACGGCCTGGAAAAACTGTTTTTT
d_call: NA; v_call: TRBV15; clone_size: NA; j_call: TRBJ2-7; cdr3_aa: CATSRDLATYEQYF; cdr3_nt: TGTGCCACCAGCAGAGATCTCGCCACCTACGAGCAGTACTTC
d_call: TRBD1; v_call: TRBV19; clone_size: once; j_call: TRBJ1-1; cdr3_aa: CASSPWGQGMAEAFF; cdr3_nt: TGTGCCAGTAGTCCCTGGGGACAGGGGATGGCTGAAGCTTTCTTT
d_call: TRBD2; v_call: TRBV4-1; clone_size: NA; j_call: TRBJ2-3; cdr3_aa: CASSQTLAGVTSDTQYF; cdr3_nt: TGCGCCAGCAGCCAAACTCTGGCGGGGGTTACCTCAGATACGCAGTATTTT
d_call: NA; v_call: TRBV9; clone_size: NA; j_call: TRBJ1-1; cdr3_aa: CASSVVFGANTEAFF; cdr3_nt: TGTGCCAGCAGCGTAGTGTTCGGGGCAAACACTGAAGCTTTCTTT
d_call: NA; v_call: TRBV7-2; clone_size: once; j_call: TRBJ2-5; cdr3_aa: CASSPNTGTRGETQYF; cdr3_nt: TGTGCCAGCAGCCCGAACACAGGGACGAGGGGAGAGACCCAGTACTTC
d_call: NA; v_call: TRBV18; clone_size: NA; j_call: TRBJ1-5; cdr3_aa: CASSEGGFSNQPQHF; cdr3_nt: TGTGCCAGCTCCGAGGGGGGCTTTAGCAATCAGCCCCAGCATTTT
d_call: NA; v_call: TRBV18; clone_size: NA; j_call: TRBJ1-1; cdr3_aa: CASSPKDGNTEAFF; cdr3_nt: TGTGCCAGCTCACCAAAGGACGGGAACACTGAAGCTTTCTTT
d_call: NA; v_call: TRBV9; clone_size: NA; j_call: TRBJ2-1; cdr3_aa: CASSPTNGQYNEQFF; cdr3_nt: TGTGCCAGCAGCCCAACCAATGGTCAGTACAATGAGCAGTTCTTC
d_call: TRBD1; v_call: TRBV11-3; clone_size: NA; j_call: TRBJ2-5; cdr3_aa: CASSLGQKETQYF; cdr3_nt: TGTGCCAGCAGCTTGGGACAGAAAGAGACCCAGTACTTC
d_call: NA; v_call: TRBV4-3; clone_size: few; j_call: TRBJ1-2; cdr3_aa: CASSQTVDTANYGYTF; cdr3_nt: TGCGCCAGCAGCCAGACGGTCGACACTGCAAACTATGGCTACACCTTC